These 30 T cell receptor beta chains were all obtained from the same sample, sequenced in a study of low-dose radiotherapy and immunotherapy resistance in tumors. The time point is: after trial treatment. Sample treatment: LDRT plus nivolumab, ipilimumab, low-dose cyclophosphamide and aspirin (RACIN trial). TCRs were put through roughly 19 PCR cycles of amplification with Phusion. A constant-region primer and the V-primer adapter served as the primer pair. TCRdb itself ran the reads through MiXCR, one entry per CDR3 protein. The table shows approximately 52,000 distinct CDR3 sequences, with approximately 33% occurring only once. Sequenced here: PBMCs, sampled after low-dose radiotherapy plus immunotherapy. The receptors stem from a male donor with rectosigmoid adenocarcinoma.

In regard to this clonotype: Given a much more abundant clone one base away, this may be a read error. The rearrangement uses TRBV29-1 and TRBJ2-7; TRBD1 or TRBD2 may be the D gene (5 bases each). The germline V gene encodes CDR1 SQVTM and CDR2 ANQGSEA. There are 15 residues in the CDR3. Here the CDR3 reads CIVLLPGQGNYEQYF. The CDR3 DNA reads as TGCATCGTACTCCTGCCGGGGCAGGGAAACTACGAGCAGTACTTC.

This clonotype was detected ten times or more. The chain uses TRBV19 and TRBJ2-7; D remains ambiguous. This CDR3 comprises 11 residues. Germline CDR1 reads LNHDA; CDR2 reads SQIVND (reference sequence). V was trimmed by 2 bases and J by 7 bases, leaving 6 bases between them. CDR3 coding DNA: TGTGCCAGTAGTATATCTGGGGAGCAGTACTTC. As protein: CASSISGEQYF.

This clonotype was seen at least ten times. The junction and the germline gene differ at one end; a read error may be behind it. The chain joins TRBV28 to TRBJ2-7, with 7 bases identical to TRBD1. The germline V gene encodes CDR1 MDHEN and CDR2 SYDVKM. The CDR3 length is 13 residues. The CDR3 bases are TGTGCCAGCAGTTCCCCGATAGAGACAGGGTGGAACTTC. Protein sequence: CASSSPIETGWNF.

The chain has TRBV29-1 and TRBJ2-7; the D gene is possibly TRBD2 (6 bases). This CDR3 spans 14 amino acids. From germline, CDR1 is SQVTM and CDR2 ANQGSEA. With 3 bases removed from V and 4 bases from J, the gap between germline ends came to 16 bases. DNA of the CDR3: TGCAGCGTTGACATCGGGGGAGTAGGATACGAGCAGTACTTC. Translating it yields CSVDIGGVGYEQYF.

The sample holds a few counts of this clonotype. The rearrangement uses TRBV5-5 and TRBJ1-5, with 7 bases that match TRBD1. The germline V gene encodes CDR1 SGHKS and CDR2 YYEKEE (reference sequence). Unmatched junction bases numbered 5, after V lost 0 bases and J lost 5 bases. The CDR3 length is 15 residues. This CDR3 reads CASSLEQGRDQPQHF. The CDR3 DNA is TGTGCCAGCAGCTTGGAACAGGGGAGGGATCAGCCCCAGCATTTT.

This rearrangement joins TRBV19 to TRBJ2-5; TRBD2 matches at 9 bases. Germline V gene sequence: CDR1 LNHDA, CDR2 SQIVND (reference sequence). The CDR3 runs 14 residues. V lost 7 bases, J lost 2 bases, and 5 bases stayed unmatched. CDR3 in amino acids: CASTPTSGQETQYF. The CDR3 DNA sequence: TGTGCCAGTACCCCGACTAGCGGACAAGAGACCCAGTACTTC.

This clonotype came up many times. The chain uses TRBV7-6 and TRBJ1-5; weak D call: TRBD1 (5 bases). V was shortened by 5 bases and J by 7 bases, with 12 bases between the two germline ends. CDR1 and CDR2 from the germline V gene are SGHVS and FNYEAQ. This CDR3 has 13 residues. The CDR3 is CASSPGIGQPQHF. The DNA for the CDR3 is TGTGCCAGCAGCCCAGGGATCGGCCAGCCCCAGCATTTT.

This clonotype was found a few times. The chain is built from TRBV2 and TRBJ2-1, with 7 bases fitting TRBD1. This CDR3 region has 15 residues. Trimming took 1 base from V and 2 from J; bases not matched to a gene: 2. Looked up from germline, CDR1 is SNHLY and CDR2 is FYNNEI. DNA of the CDR3: TGTGCCAGCAGTGAAGGAGGGGGCACCTACAATGAGCAGTTCTTC. Protein sequence: CASSEGGGTYNEQFF.

This chain links TRBV5-4 with TRBJ2-6; D gene unclear. CDR3 length: 15 amino acids. The V end lost 4 bases, the J end lost 0 bases, and 8 bases lay between the germline ends. Germline V gives CDR1 SGHNT, CDR2 YYREEE (reference sequence). CDR3 DNA sequence: TGTGCCAGCAGCCCCGAAAGCTCTGGGGCCAACGTCCTGACTTTC. This codes for CASSPESSGANVLTF.

The gene calls are TRBV5-5 and TRBJ2-7; 8 bases match TRBD1. V was clipped by 0 bases and J by 6 bases; unmatched bases: 2. The CDR3 has 13 amino acids. Germline lookup yields CDR1 SGHKS and CDR2 YYEKEE (reference sequence). The CDR3 coding sequence is TGTGCCAGCAGCTTGGGACAGGGGCCCGAGCAGTACTTC. It codes for CASSLGQGPEQYF. Full variable domain (remainder filled in from reference TRBV5-5 and TRBJ2-7): DAGVTQSPTHLIKTRGQQVTLRCSPISGHKSVSWYQQVLGQGPQFIFQYYEKEERGRGNFPDRFSARQFPNYSSELNVNALLLGDSALYLCASSLGQGPEQYFGPGTRLTVT.

This clonotype was counted ten times or more. The chain couples TRBV5-6 to TRBJ2-1; weak D call: TRBD2 (5 bases). From germline, CDR1 is SGHDT and CDR2 YYEEEE. V lost 4 bases and J 4 bases, leaving 15 bases between the germline ends. The CDR3 is 15 residues long. DNA for the CDR3: TGTGCCAGCAGCCCGACCAGCGGTTATTACAATGAGCAGTTCTTC. It encodes CASSPTSGYYNEQFF.

This clonotype was recorded at least ten times. This chain connects TRBV4-1 to TRBJ2-1, with TRBD2 matching over 7 bases. The germline CDR1 and CDR2 sequences are MGHRA and YSYEKL. J lost 3 bases, V lost 4 bases, and 12 bases had no gene match. The CDR3 is 17 amino acids. The chain's CDR3 is CASSLGWGGEGYNEQFF. DNA for the CDR3: TGCGCCAGCAGCCTGGGATGGGGGGGGGAAGGCTACAATGAGCAGTTCTTC.

In its sample, this clonotype was seen a few times. This chain connects TRBV28 to TRBJ2-1; perhaps TRBD2 as D (6 bases). The germline V and J ends were trimmed by 7 bases and 11 bases, with 24 bases remaining between them. The CDR3 contains 15 residues. Germline V CDR1 and CDR2: MDHEN, SYDVKM. CDR3 DNA: TGTGCCAGCACCACTAGTATTGGCCAGCGGGTGAAGCAGTTCTTC. Translation gives CASTTSIGQRVKQFF.

The sample holds many counts of this clonotype. V gene TRBV6-2 or TRBV6-3 combines with J gene TRBJ2-1; 7 bases map to TRBD2. Unmatched junction bases numbered 8, after V lost 4 bases and J lost 5 bases. The CDR3 spans 15 residues. The germline gives CDR1 MNHEY, CDR2 SVGEGT. The CDR3 region is CASSLSGIGDNEQFF. The CDR3 DNA reads TGTGCCAGCAGTTTAAGCGGGATTGGGGACAATGAGCAGTTCTTC.

The chain is built from TRBV6-1 and TRBJ2-1, with TRBD1 as a possible D gene (6 bases). The CDR3 consists of 15 residues. Trimming stripped 5 bases from V and 0 bases from J, with 11 bases between. Germline CDR1 is MNHNS and CDR2 is SASEGT. CDR3 residues: CASSFTGSSYNEQFF. DNA of the CDR3: TGTGCCAGCAGTTTCACAGGGAGCTCCTACAATGAGCAGTTCTTC.

V usage is TRBV9 and J usage is TRBJ2-5; D tentatively reads TRBD1 or TRBD2 (6 bases each). V was cut by 3 bases and J by 6 bases, with 12 bases left in between. The CDR3 sequence is 13 residues long. In germline, CDR1 is SGDLS, CDR2 YYNGEE. DNA of the CDR3: TGTGCCAGCAGCGGGGGGGACATGAAGACCCAGTACTTC. The encoded protein is CASSGGDMKTQYF.

This clonotype came up once. The likely explanation is a read error, given a far larger clone one base away. The gene calls are TRBV7-9 and TRBJ2-7; D assignment may be TRBD1 or TRBD2 (5 bases each). CDR3 size: 12 residues. CDR1 is SEHNR, CDR2 FQNEAQ, per germline (reference sequence). The V end was cut by 5 bases, the J end by 8 bases, with 13 bases between. CDR3 sequence: CASSIGDVQQYF. The CDR3 nucleotides are TGTGCCAGCAGCATAGGGGACGTCCAGCAGTACTTC.

There are many counts of this clonotype. The chain is built from TRBV29-1 and TRBJ2-7; D call uncertain. Germline assignment: CDR1 SQVTM and CDR2 ANQGSEA. The V gene lost 3 bases and the J gene lost 0 bases, with 6 bases spanning the gap. There are 12 residues in the CDR3. The CDR3 reads CSVEGISYEQYF. The CDR3 DNA is TGCAGCGTTGAGGGGATCTCCTACGAGCAGTACTTC.

This clonotype has ten or more counts. V is TRBV28 and J is TRBJ1-1; D unresolved. The CDR3 is 14 residues long. CDR1 is MDHEN and CDR2 is SYDVKM in the germline V gene. Trimming pared 5 bases from V and 0 bases from J, leaving 10 bases between. CDR3 coding DNA: TGTGCCAGCAGTCCGACATTCATGAACACTGAAGCTTTCTTT. Translated: CASSPTFMNTEAFF.

There are many counts of this clonotype. The V call is TRBV27, the J call TRBJ2-7, with TRBD2 matching 7 bases. Germline V gene sequence: CDR1 MNHEY, CDR2 SMNVEV (reference sequence). This CDR3 comprises 15 residues. The junction had 4 bases not matched to a gene; V was cut back by 2 bases and J by 0 bases. The CDR3 nucleotides are TGTGCCAGCAGTTTAAGGGAGGGGAGCTCCTACGAGCAGTACTTC. Its protein is CASSLREGSSYEQYF.

This clonotype was observed a handful of times. The chain is built from TRBV28 and TRBJ2-3; TRBD1 is a possible D gene (6 bases). Trimming took 1 base from V and 2 from J, leaving 13 bases between them. The germline V gene has CDR1 MDHEN and CDR2 SYDVKM. The CDR3 length is 16 residues. CDR3 in DNA: TGTGCCAGCAGTTTATTAGGACAGAAGTTCACAGATACGCAGTATTTT. It codes for CASSLLGQKFTDTQYF.

The V call is TRBV5-1, the J call TRBJ2-1, with a possible D match to TRBD2 (6 bases). This CDR3 is built from 18 residues. The ends were cut back, 1 base at V and 2 bases at J, with 19 bases in the middle. Germline lookup yields CDR1 SGHRS and CDR2 YFSETQ. CDR3 sequence (DNA): TGCGCCAGCAGCTTGATCCCCGTGGGACCGGGGGCCTACAATGAGCAGTTCTTC. Residues: CASSLIPVGPGAYNEQFF.

The CDR3 spells CSAPTRGWVYNEQFF. Here the CDR3 DNA reads TGCAGTGCTCCCACCCGGGGCTGGGTGTACAATGAGCAGTTCTTC. The chain joins TRBV20-1 to TRBJ2-1; D could derive from TRBD1 or TRBD2 (5 bases each). The CDR3 is 15 residues long. The germline CDR1 and CDR2 sequences are DFQATT and SNEGSKA (reference sequence). With 5 bases removed from V and 4 bases from J, the gap between germline ends came to 18 bases.

The chain links TRBV20-1 to TRBJ2-3, with 16 bases fitting TRBD2. The CDR3 spans 17 residues. Germline CDR1 is DFQATT and CDR2 is SNEGSKA (reference sequence). Trimming took 4 bases from V and 4 from J; bases not matched to a gene: 8. The CDR3 is CSANDGTSGGAPDTQYF. CDR3 DNA sequence: TGCAGTGCTAACGACGGGACTAGCGGGGGGGCCCCAGATACGCAGTATTTT.

This clonotype was seen at least ten times. The genes are TRBV7-2 and TRBJ2-2; D may correspond to TRBD1 or TRBD2 (5 bases each). Germline-derived CDR1 and CDR2 are SGHTA and FQGNSA. V gave up 0 bases and J gave up 0 bases, with 11 bases separating them. The CDR3 runs to 17 residues. The CDR3: CASSLAAGAANTGELFF. DNA for the CDR3: TGTGCCAGCAGCTTAGCGGCCGGGGCCGCGAACACCGGGGAGCTGTTTTTT.

There are many counts of this clonotype. The chain couples TRBV20-1 to TRBJ2-6; 8 bases line up with TRBD1. The germline V gene has CDR1 DFQATT and CDR2 SNEGSKA (reference sequence). The CDR3 spans 12 residues. V lost 6 bases to trimming and J lost 10 bases; unmatched junction nucleotides: 5. The CDR3 coding sequence is TGCAGTGCAACCGGACAGGGAAACGTCCTGACTTTC. Its translation: CSATGQGNVLTF.

This clonotype was seen many times. The chain employs TRBV7-9 and TRBJ2-7; D remains unclear. The CDR3 length is 13 residues. Trimming took off 7 bases at V and 0 bases at J, with 10 bases between the two ends. Germline assignment: CDR1 SEHNR and CDR2 FQNEAQ (reference sequence). DNA of the CDR3: TGTGCCAGCACTCAGTCACCCTCCTACGAGCAGTACTTC. Residues: CASTQSPSYEQYF.

This clonotype has ten or more counts. The V call is TRBV20-1, the J call TRBJ1-5, with 8 positions matching TRBD1. The CDR3 covers 17 residues. From germline, CDR1 is DFQATT and CDR2 SNEGSKA (reference sequence). The J segment lost 2 bases and the V segment lost 5 bases, leaving 14 bases of the junction unmatched. The CDR3 nucleotides read TGCAGTGCTCACTCTCGGACAGGGATAAGTGGCAATCAGCCCCAGCATTTT. Translation gives CSAHSRTGISGNQPQHF.

A word on this clonotype: Mismatch with germline at one junction end may stem from a read error. This chain connects TRBV4-2 to TRBJ2-3; 9 bases map to TRBD2. This CDR3 is built from 15 residues. Per the germline V gene, CDR1 is LGHNA and CDR2 is YNFKEQ. CDR3 in DNA: TGTGCCAGCAGACAAGAGGCTAGCGGGAAAAATACGCAGTATTTT. Translating gives CASRQEASGKNTQYF.

Worth noting for this clonotype: A single base is all that separates this from a far larger clone, so a read error is likely. The rearrangement links TRBV13 to TRBJ2-3; unclear D gene. Germline V gives CDR1 PRHDT, CDR2 FYEKMQ (reference sequence). V dropped 7 bases and J dropped 9 bases, with 17 bases sitting between them. The CDR3 has 13 residues. The CDR3 nucleotides are TGTGCCAGCACTAAACCGGGCCTCAGAACGCAGTATTTT. Its translation: CASTKPGLRTQYF.